This T cell receptor beta chain was documented in a study of shared clonotypes between healthy human individuals (TCRdb year 2020). At the level of the whole study: The cohort included three men and a couple of women between 18 and 49 years of age. Blood TCR repertoires of roughly five healthy adults were deeply sequenced to estimate repertoire size and the extent of clonotype sharing between individuals. Per donor, three plates each were used for CD4 naive and CD4 memory, two for CD8 naive, and one for CD8 memory. To increase sequencing depth and limit assay-specific biases, different laboratories used diverse techniques to prepare libraries and sequence TCR repertoires. Each donor's leukapheresis produced roughly between roughly 0.85 and 9 billion PBMCs. The study at large found these results: Pairwise subsampling indicated that sequencing depth was expected to affect the degree of clonotype sharing among donors. Sampling was restricted to blood, and TCR repertoires in tissues likely differ from the TCR repertoires found in blood. About 5% of naive CD4, roughly 3.5% of naive CD8, roughly 2.4% of memory CD4, and 0.4% of memory CD8 clonotypes were shared across a few donors. Compared with non-shared clonotypes, clonotypes shared by all four sorted-subset donors had higher generation probabilities. Incomplete sequencing was indicated by rarefaction of sorted-subset datasets, despite the large sequencing depth. The genetic and exposure-history diversity represented was limited by the small number of donors. Naive subsets generally had larger estimated clonotype richness than memory subsets did.

Donors were healthy HIV-negative adults with no recently reported acute infections or vaccinations. Every donor was a Caucasian adult residing in Nashville, Tennessee, USA. CD4+ T cells were enriched by magnetic negative selection, after which naive cells were positively selected on CD45RA and the negative fraction was taken as the memory subset. Blood was collected by leukapheresis, and PBMCs were isolated by Ficoll-Histopaque density gradient centrifugation and then cryopreserved in liquid nitrogen vapor phase. Analytical flow cytometry was used to check the purity and quantity of every magnetically sorted T cell population. Genomic DNA was isolated from every sorted fraction and measured by UV absorbance on a Nanodrop 2000c. TCR CDR3 regions were amplified from genomic DNA by multiplex PCR using the deep immunoSEQ assay. Extracted genomic DNA from each cell subset was distributed evenly across all wells of several immunoSEQ 96-well plates, and each plate was treated as a replicate. For sorted subsets, each replicate PCR was loaded with approximately 190 ng genomic DNA, equivalent to 25,000 to 35,000 T cell genomes. The purified libraries were quantified using a Qubit 3.0 fluorometer, sized with a Bioanalyzer 2100, and then quantified again using the KAPA Library Quantification kit. Every immunoSEQ 96-well plate was sequenced on a separate single-read 150-cycle Illumina NextSeq 550 flow cell. From the authors' description of their analysis: Because only junctional sequences without quality scores were contained in the immunoSEQ output, filtering matching that applied to full-length reads could not be performed. Sequences were annotated with PyIR, a Python wrapper for IgBLAST v1.9, using IMGT germline references to assign V/J genes and CDR3. Reads were filtered out if the reads had weak V/J assignments (E-value above 1e-6), no CDR3, stop codons, out-of-frame junctions, or ambiguous translated residues. A V3J clonotype was defined by an identical inferred V gene, J gene, and CDR3 amino acid sequence. Percentage overlap between repertoires was calculated by dividing the number of shared unique clonotypes by the size of the smaller repertoire. Richness of each repertoire was evaluated using RTK rarefaction, the Chao1 estimator, and Recon v2.1 estimates of unobserved clonotypes. Generation probabilities for all TCRbeta clonotypes obtained by the gDNA method from a few donors were computed using OLGA. Sourced from immuneACCESS, this table was stored by TCRdb with only in-frame sequences that have V and J called. A share of the clones is absent; for the studies checked, an unresolved V gene accounts for under half, and the remainder has no known explanation. V, J and clone size derive from that table, while D and trimming were established from the DNA sequence. The table for this sample lists over a million clones; about 70% of them were counted only once. About 1.5% of the sample comes from the top ten.

Points on this clone: No antigen is known for it. The sample holds no much larger clone one base away, and base qualities are not on file.

Reading the germline V gene (reference sequence) gives CDR1 GTSNPN and CDR2 SVGIG. V is clipped by 4 bases and J by 0 bases, and the sequence between their germline boundaries is 15 bases long. The CDR3 covers 15 residues, taking in both the cysteine and the phenylalanine. Of the read, only the CDR3 DNA is kept; its 45 bases are in frame from base 1. Sequencing was done on a sample of memory CD4+ T cells sorted from blood. What this sample's cell subset or site label stands for: CD45RA-negative fraction. The TCR comes from a young man in good health. The sequence joins TRBV30 to TRBJ1-1, with no D gene named confidently. The CDR3 amino acid sequence is: CAWTTSLYMNTEAFF. The DNA sequence reads TGTGCCTGGACAACCTCCCTCTATATGAACACTGAAGCTTTCTTT.